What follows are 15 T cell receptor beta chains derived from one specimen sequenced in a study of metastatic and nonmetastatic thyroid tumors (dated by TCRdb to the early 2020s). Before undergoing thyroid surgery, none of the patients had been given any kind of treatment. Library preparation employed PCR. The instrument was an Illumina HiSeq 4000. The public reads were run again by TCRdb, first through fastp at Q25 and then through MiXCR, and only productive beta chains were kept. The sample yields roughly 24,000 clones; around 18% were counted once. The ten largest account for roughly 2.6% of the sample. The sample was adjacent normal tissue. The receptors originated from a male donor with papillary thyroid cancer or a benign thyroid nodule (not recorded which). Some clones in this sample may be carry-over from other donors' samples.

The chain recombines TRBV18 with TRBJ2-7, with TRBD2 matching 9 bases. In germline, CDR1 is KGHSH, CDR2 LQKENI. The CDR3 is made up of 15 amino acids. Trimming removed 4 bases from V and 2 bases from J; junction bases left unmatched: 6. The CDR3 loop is CASSRTSGSPYEQYF. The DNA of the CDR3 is TGTGCCAGCTCACGAACTAGCGGGTCCCCCTACGAGCAGTACTTC.

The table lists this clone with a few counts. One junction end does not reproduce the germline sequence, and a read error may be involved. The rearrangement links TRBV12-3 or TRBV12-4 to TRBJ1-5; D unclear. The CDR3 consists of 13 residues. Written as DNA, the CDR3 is TGTGCAAGCAGTTTAGAGAGCAATCAGCCCCAGCATTTT. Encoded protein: CASSLESNQPQHF.

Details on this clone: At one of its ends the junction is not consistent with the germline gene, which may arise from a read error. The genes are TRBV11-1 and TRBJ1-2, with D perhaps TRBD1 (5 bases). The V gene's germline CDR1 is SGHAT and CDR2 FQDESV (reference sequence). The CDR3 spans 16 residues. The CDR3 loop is CASSLGQSEMSRGYSF. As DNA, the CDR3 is TGTGCCAGCAGCTTAGGACAAAGTGAGATGTCGCGGGGCTACTCCTTC.

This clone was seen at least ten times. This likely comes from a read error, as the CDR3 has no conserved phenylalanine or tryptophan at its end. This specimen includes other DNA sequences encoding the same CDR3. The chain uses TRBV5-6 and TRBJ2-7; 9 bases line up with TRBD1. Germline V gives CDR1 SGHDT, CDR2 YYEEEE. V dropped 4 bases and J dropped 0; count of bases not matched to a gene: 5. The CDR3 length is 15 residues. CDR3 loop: CASSLDRGSSYEQYL. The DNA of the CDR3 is TGTGCCAGCAGCCTTGACAGGGGGAGCTCCTACGAGCAGTACCTC.

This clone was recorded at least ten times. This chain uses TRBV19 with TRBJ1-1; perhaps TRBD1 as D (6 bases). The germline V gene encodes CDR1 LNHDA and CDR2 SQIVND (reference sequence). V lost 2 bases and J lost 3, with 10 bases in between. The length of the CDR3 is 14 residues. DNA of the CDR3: TGTGCCAGTAGTATACAATACAGGGACACTGAAGCTTTCTTT. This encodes CASSIQYRDTEAFF. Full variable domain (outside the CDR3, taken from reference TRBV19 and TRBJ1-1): DGGITQSPKYLFRKEGQNVTLSCEQNLNHDAMYWYRQDPGQGLRLIYYSQIVNDFQKGDIAEGYSVSREKKESFPLTVTSAQKNPTAFYLCASSIQYRDTEAFFGQGTRLTVV.

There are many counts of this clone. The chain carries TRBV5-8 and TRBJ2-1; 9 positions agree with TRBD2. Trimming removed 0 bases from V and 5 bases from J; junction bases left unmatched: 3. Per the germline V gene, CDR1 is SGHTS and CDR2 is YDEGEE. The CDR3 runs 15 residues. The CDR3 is CASSLGLAANNEQFF. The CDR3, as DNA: TGTGCCAGCAGCTTGGGACTAGCGGCCAACAATGAGCAGTTCTTC.

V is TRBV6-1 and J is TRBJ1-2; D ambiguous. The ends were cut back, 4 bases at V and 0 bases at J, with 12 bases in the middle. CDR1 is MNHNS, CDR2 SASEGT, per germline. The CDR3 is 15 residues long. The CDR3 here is CASSGQSGANYGYTF. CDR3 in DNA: TGTGCCAGCAGTGGCCAGTCGGGAGCTAACTATGGCTACACCTTC.

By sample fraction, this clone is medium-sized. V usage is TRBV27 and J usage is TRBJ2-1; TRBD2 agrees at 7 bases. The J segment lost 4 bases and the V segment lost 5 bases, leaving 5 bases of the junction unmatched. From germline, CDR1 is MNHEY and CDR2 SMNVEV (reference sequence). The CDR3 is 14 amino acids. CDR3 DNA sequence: TGTGCCAGCAGTAGGGGACTACAGTACAATGAGCAGTTCTTC. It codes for CASSRGLQYNEQFF.

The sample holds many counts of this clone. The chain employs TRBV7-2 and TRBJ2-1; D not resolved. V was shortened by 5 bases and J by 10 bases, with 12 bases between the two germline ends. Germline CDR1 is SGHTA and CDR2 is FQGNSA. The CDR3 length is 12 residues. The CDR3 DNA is TGTGCCAGCAGCCGCCCCGGTTACGAGCAGTTCTTC. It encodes CASSRPGYEQFF.

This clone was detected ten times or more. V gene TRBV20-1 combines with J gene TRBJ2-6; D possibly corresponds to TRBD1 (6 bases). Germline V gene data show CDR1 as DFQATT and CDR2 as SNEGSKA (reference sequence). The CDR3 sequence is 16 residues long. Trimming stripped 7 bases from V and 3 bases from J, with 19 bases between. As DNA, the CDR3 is TGCAGTGGCCTATCCAGGGGATCCTTTGGGGCCAACGTCCTGACTTTC. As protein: CSGLSRGSFGANVLTF.

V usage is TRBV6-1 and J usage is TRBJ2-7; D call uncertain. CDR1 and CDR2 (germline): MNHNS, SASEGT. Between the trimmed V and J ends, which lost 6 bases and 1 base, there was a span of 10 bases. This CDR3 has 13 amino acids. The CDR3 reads CASRRPSSYEQYF. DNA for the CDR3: TGTGCCAGCAGGCGCCCATCGTCCTACGAGCAGTACTTC.

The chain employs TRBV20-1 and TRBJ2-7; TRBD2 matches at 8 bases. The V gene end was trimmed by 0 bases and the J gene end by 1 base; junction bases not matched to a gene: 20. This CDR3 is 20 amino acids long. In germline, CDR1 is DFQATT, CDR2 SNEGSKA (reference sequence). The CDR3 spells CSARDVSGGAGGGLSYEQYF. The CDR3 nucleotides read TGCAGTGCTAGAGACGTAAGCGGGGGAGCAGGTGGAGGGCTTTCCTACGAGCAGTACTTC.

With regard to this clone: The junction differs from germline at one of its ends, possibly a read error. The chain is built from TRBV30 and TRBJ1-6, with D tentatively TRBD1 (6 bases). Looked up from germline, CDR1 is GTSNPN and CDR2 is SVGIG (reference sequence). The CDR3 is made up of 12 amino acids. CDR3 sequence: CAWSRPQGSLNF. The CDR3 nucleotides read TGTGCCTGGAGTAGACCTCAGGGGTCCCTCAACTTT.

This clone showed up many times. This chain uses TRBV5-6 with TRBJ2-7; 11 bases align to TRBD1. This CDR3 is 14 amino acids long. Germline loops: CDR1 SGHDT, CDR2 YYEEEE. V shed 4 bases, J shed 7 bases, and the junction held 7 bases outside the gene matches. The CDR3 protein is CASSRGQGALEQYV. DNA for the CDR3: TGTGCCAGCAGCAGAGGACAGGGGGCGCTTGAGCAGTACGTC.

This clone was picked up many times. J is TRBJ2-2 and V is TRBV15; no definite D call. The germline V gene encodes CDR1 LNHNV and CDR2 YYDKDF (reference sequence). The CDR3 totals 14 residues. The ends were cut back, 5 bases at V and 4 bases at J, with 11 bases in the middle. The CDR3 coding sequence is TGTGCCACCAGCCTGAGTGGCGGCACCGGGGAGCTGTTTTTT. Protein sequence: CATSLSGGTGELFF.